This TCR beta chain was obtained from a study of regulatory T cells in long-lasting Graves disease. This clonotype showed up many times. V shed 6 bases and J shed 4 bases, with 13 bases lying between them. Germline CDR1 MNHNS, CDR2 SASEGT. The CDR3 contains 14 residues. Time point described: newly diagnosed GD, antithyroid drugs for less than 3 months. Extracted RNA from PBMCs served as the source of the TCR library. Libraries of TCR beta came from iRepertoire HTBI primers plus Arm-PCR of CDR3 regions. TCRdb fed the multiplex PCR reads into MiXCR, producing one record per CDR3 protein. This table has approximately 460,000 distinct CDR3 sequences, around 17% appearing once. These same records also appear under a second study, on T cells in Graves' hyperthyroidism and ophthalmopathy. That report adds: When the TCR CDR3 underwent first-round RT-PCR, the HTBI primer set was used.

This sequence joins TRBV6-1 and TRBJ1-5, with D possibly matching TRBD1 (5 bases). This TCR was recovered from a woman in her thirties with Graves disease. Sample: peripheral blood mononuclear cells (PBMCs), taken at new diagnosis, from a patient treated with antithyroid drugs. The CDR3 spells CASSPRDGNQPQHF. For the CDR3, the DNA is TGTGCCAGCAGCCCCCGGGACGGGAATCAGCCCCAGCATTTT.